Listed below are T cell receptor beta chains from one sample, sequenced in a study of blood T cell repertoires in COVID-19. Method: immunoSEQ multiplex PCR; TCRdb's copy keeps in-frame clones and lacks some. The sample records 250,000 to 300,000 clones, 89% being singletons. The sample consisted of peripheral blood. These receptors all stem from a man aged 45-65 years with acute or convalescent COVID-19. CDR3s include the opening cysteine and the closing phenylalanine or tryptophan. Each record gives: V gene, D gene, J gene, clone size, CDR3 protein, CDR3 DNA. D genes are given only for firm matches. A row's size may be missing; if present it is once, few, many or a size class.

v_gene: TRBV9; d_gene: TRBD2; j_gene: TRBJ2-1; abundance: .; CDR3aa: CASSVVGEGYNEQFF; CDR3nt: TGTGCCAGCAGCGTAGTAGGGGAGGGATACAATGAGCAGTTCTTC
v_gene: TRBV3-1/TRBV3-2; d_gene: .; j_gene: TRBJ2-6; abundance: .; CDR3aa: CASSQAPRSGANVLTF; CDR3nt: TGTGCCAGCAGCCAAGCGCCCAGGTCTGGGGCCAACGTCCTGACTTTC
v_gene: TRBV7-6; d_gene: .; j_gene: TRBJ1-5; abundance: .; CDR3aa: CASSLKSGFNNQPQHF; CDR3nt: TGTGCCAGCAGCTTAAAATCCGGTTTTAACAATCAGCCCCAGCATTTT
v_gene: TRBV7-3; d_gene: .; j_gene: TRBJ1-1; abundance: .; CDR3aa: CASSSQGARTEAFF; CDR3nt: TGTGCCAGCAGCTCCCAAGGGGCTCGCACTGAAGCTTTCTTT
v_gene: TRBV19; d_gene: .; j_gene: TRBJ2-7; abundance: .; CDR3aa: CASRKTGARTYEQYF; CDR3nt: TGTGCCAGTAGGAAGACAGGCGCTAGAACCTACGAGCAGTACTTC
v_gene: TRBV6-6; d_gene: TRBD1; j_gene: TRBJ2-2; abundance: .; CDR3aa: CASSGTGLSGELFF; CDR3nt: TGTGCCAGCTCCGGGACAGGGCTCTCCGGGGAGCTGTTTTTT
v_gene: TRBV6-5; d_gene: .; j_gene: TRBJ2-7; abundance: .; CDR3aa: CASSLQEYEQYF; CDR3nt: TGTGCCAGCAGCCTACAGGAATACGAGCAGTACTTC
v_gene: TRBV3-1/TRBV3-2; d_gene: TRBD1; j_gene: TRBJ1-1; abundance: once; CDR3aa: CASSPGTGTEAFF; CDR3nt: TGTGCCAGCAGCCCGGGGACAGGGACTGAAGCTTTCTTT
v_gene: TRBV11-2; d_gene: TRBD1; j_gene: TRBJ1-4; abundance: once; CDR3aa: CASSLGTGGEKLFF; CDR3nt: TGTGCCAGCAGCTTAGGGACAGGGGGTGAAAAACTGTTTTTT
v_gene: TRBV2; d_gene: TRBD1; j_gene: TRBJ1-2; abundance: few; CDR3aa: CASKGDRAYGYTF; CDR3nt: TGTGCCAGCAAGGGGGACAGGGCATATGGCTACACCTTC
v_gene: TRBV30; d_gene: .; j_gene: TRBJ2-2; abundance: .; CDR3aa: CAWSVQGELFF; CDR3nt: TGTGCCTGGAGTGTACAGGGGGAGCTGTTTTTT
v_gene: TRBV5-6; d_gene: .; j_gene: TRBJ2-3; abundance: .; CDR3aa: CASSVTGVYTQYF; CDR3nt: TGTGCCAGCAGCGTTACCGGAGTCTATACGCAGTATTTT
v_gene: TRBV12-3/TRBV12-4; d_gene: .; j_gene: TRBJ2-2; abundance: .; CDR3aa: CAIDSNTGELFF; CDR3nt: TGTGCCATTGACTCGAACACCGGGGAGCTGTTTTTT
v_gene: TRBV7-9; d_gene: .; j_gene: TRBJ2-2; abundance: .; CDR3aa: CASSLAQVANTGELFF; CDR3nt: TGTGCCAGCAGCTTAGCGCAGGTCGCGAACACCGGGGAGCTGTTTTTT
v_gene: TRBV19; d_gene: .; j_gene: TRBJ1-2; abundance: .; CDR3aa: CASWAWRTSYGYTF; CDR3nt: TGTGCCAGCTGGGCCTGGCGTACCTCCTATGGCTACACCTTC
v_gene: TRBV7-3; d_gene: TRBD2; j_gene: TRBJ2-1; abundance: .; CDR3aa: CASSYLPKTSGDYVEQFF; CDR3nt: TGTGCCAGCAGCTACCTCCCCAAGACTAGCGGGGATTACGTTGAGCAGTTCTTC
v_gene: TRBV6-4; d_gene: TRBD2; j_gene: TRBJ2-1; abundance: once; CDR3aa: CASSRLATGNEQFF; CDR3nt: TGTGCCAGCAGTAGACTAGCGACGGGGAATGAGCAGTTCTTC
v_gene: TRBV9; d_gene: TRBD2; j_gene: TRBJ2-1; abundance: .; CDR3aa: CASSVRDYNNNEQFF; CDR3nt: TGTGCCAGCAGCGTGCGGGACTACAATAACAATGAGCAGTTCTTC
v_gene: TRBV5-1; d_gene: TRBD2; j_gene: TRBJ2-1; abundance: .; CDR3aa: CASSIAGGNEQFF; CDR3nt: TGCGCCAGCAGCATAGCGGGGGGCAATGAGCAGTTCTTC
v_gene: TRBV27; d_gene: TRBD1; j_gene: TRBJ2-1; abundance: .; CDR3aa: CASSSRDRWVNEQFF; CDR3nt: TGTGCCAGCAGCTCCCGGGACAGGTGGGTCAATGAGCAGTTCTTC
v_gene: TRBV27; d_gene: TRBD2; j_gene: TRBJ2-7; abundance: few; CDR3aa: CASSLNGGETYEQYF; CDR3nt: TGTGCCAGCAGTTTGAACGGGGGGGAAACCTACGAGCAGTACTTC
v_gene: TRBV7-3; d_gene: .; j_gene: TRBJ1-2; abundance: .; CDR3aa: CASSPQPDGGGGYTF; CDR3nt: TGTGCCAGCAGCCCCCAACCGGACGGGGGAGGTGGCTACACCTTC
v_gene: TRBV19; d_gene: .; j_gene: TRBJ2-3; abundance: .; CDR3aa: CASSIGDSSTDTQYF; CDR3nt: TGTGCCAGTAGTATCGGTGACTCTAGCACAGATACGCAGTATTTT
v_gene: TRBV9; d_gene: .; j_gene: TRBJ1-1; abundance: .; CDR3aa: CASSVDAGAADTEAFF; CDR3nt: TGTGCCAGCAGCGTAGATGCGGGGGCTGCCGACACTGAAGCTTTCTTT